A single sample is the source of the 19 T cell receptor beta chains below, sequenced in a study of shared clonotypes between healthy human individuals. Assay used: immunoSEQ multiplex PCR; TCRdb lists only in-frame clones, some missing. The sample lists over a million clones, more than 95% seen once, with about 1.2% in the top ten. Sequencing was performed on naive CD4+ T cells sorted from blood. Sample subset: CD45RA+ positively selected. The source is a man in his thirties or forties in good health.

The chain is built from TRBV18 and TRBJ2-7; 10 bases map to TRBD2. Germline CDR1 is KGHSH and CDR2 is LQKENI. V was pared by 3 bases and J by 0 bases, with 5 bases of the junction left unmatched. This CDR3 has 16 amino acids. DNA for the CDR3: TGTGCCAGCTCACCGGAAAGCGGGAGGGCCTCCTACGAGCAGTACTTC. It is translated as CASSPESGRASYEQYF. The full variable domain, with the rest looked up from reference TRBV18 and TRBJ2-7, is NAGVMQNPRHLVRRRGQEARLRCSPMKGHSHVYWYRQLPEEGLKFMVYLQKENIIDESGMPKERFSAEFPKEGPSILRIQQVVRGDSAAYFCASSPESGRASYEQYFGPGTRLTVT.

The chain carries TRBV5-1 and TRBJ1-4; D perhaps matches TRBD1 (6 bases). Germline CDR1 and CDR2: SGHRS and YFSETQ. V gave up 5 bases and J gave up 7 bases, with 15 bases separating them. CDR3 length: 14 residues. The CDR3 loop reads CASSPTGKGEKLFF. Here the CDR3 DNA reads TGCGCCAGCAGTCCTACAGGGAAAGGTGAAAAACTGTTTTTT.

The chain couples TRBV19 to TRBJ2-7; 7 bases agree with TRBD1. V was clipped by 5 bases and J by 5 bases; unmatched bases: 6. There are 13 residues in the CDR3. Germline V gene lookup returns CDR1 LNHDA and CDR2 SQIVND (reference sequence). The CDR3 sequence: CASSVSRGHEQYF. Written as DNA, the CDR3 is TGTGCCAGTAGTGTCTCAAGGGGGCACGAGCAGTACTTC.

The table lists this clone with a count of one. V usage is TRBV5-4 and J usage is TRBJ2-3, with a weak D call TRBD2 (5 bases). Germline V gives CDR1 SGHNT, CDR2 YYREEE (reference sequence). The V end lost 3 bases, the J end lost 0 bases, and 11 bases lay between the germline ends. The CDR3 covers 15 residues. CDR3 amino acids: CASSSPAESTDTQYF. The CDR3 nucleotides are TGTGCCAGCAGCTCCCCAGCGGAGAGCACAGATACGCAGTATTTT.

V is TRBV10-2 and J is TRBJ2-2, with unresolved D. The CDR3 runs to 11 residues. V was clipped by 8 bases and J by 3 bases, with 4 bases between them. The germline V gene encodes CDR1 WSHSY and CDR2 SAAADI. CDR3 amino acids: CASAHTGELFF. For the CDR3, the DNA is TGCGCCAGCGCACACACCGGGGAGCTGTTTTTT.

This sequence joins TRBV14 and TRBJ2-7; TRBD1 or TRBD2 may be the D gene (5 bases each). This CDR3 comprises 13 residues. The V gene's germline CDR1 is SGHDN and CDR2 FVKESK. V lost 4 bases and J lost 10, with 17 bases in between. Written as DNA, the CDR3 is TGTGCCAGCAGCCGGGACCTCTCCGGGGCACAGTACTTC. This codes for CASSRDLSGAQYF.

The J gene is TRBJ1-4, the V gene TRBV9; D is perhaps TRBD1 (5 bases). The CDR3 has 16 amino acids. Per the germline V gene, CDR1 is SGDLS and CDR2 is YYNGEE. V was cut by 4 bases and J by 1 base, with 14 bases left in between. The CDR3 nucleotides are TGTGCCAGCAGCCAGGGTGGGCCGAGAACTAATGAAAAACTGTTTTTT. As protein: CASSQGGPRTNEKLFF.

This clone is a singleton in its sample. V gene TRBV5-1 combines with J gene TRBJ2-1, with 12 bases that match TRBD2. Unmatched junction bases numbered 17, after V lost 4 bases and J lost 6 bases. CDR1 and CDR2 from the germline V gene are SGHRS and YFSETQ. The CDR3 sequence is 19 residues long. The CDR3 DNA reads TGCGCCAGCAGCCAACCGGGACAGATGGTACTAGCGGGAGGCAATGAGCAGTTCTTC. This sequence encodes CASSQPGQMVLAGGNEQFF.

V is TRBV11-2 and J is TRBJ2-7; D may correspond to TRBD1 or TRBD2 (5 bases each). This CDR3 is 12 amino acids long. Trimming removed 0 bases at V and 7 bases at J, with 7 bases between. Germline V gene sequence: CDR1 SGHAT, CDR2 FQNNGV. The CDR3 protein is CASSLEGREQYF. In nucleotides, the CDR3 is TGTGCCAGCAGCTTAGAGGGACGGGAGCAGTACTTC.

The chain employs TRBV2 and TRBJ2-1; 8 bases are a match to TRBD2. This CDR3 has 14 amino acids. The trim removed 6 bases at V and 8 bases at J, leaving 9 bases unmatched. The germline V gene has CDR1 SNHLY and CDR2 FYNNEI. The CDR3 DNA reads TGTGCCAGCAGCGGACTAGCTTCGGGGCATGAGCAGTTCTTC. Protein product: CASSGLASGHEQFF.

This chain connects TRBV6-4 to TRBJ1-4; D may be TRBD1 (6 bases). The CDR3 runs to 14 residues. The V and J ends lost 10 bases and 0 bases respectively, with 12 bases between them. Germline lookup yields CDR1 MRHNA and CDR2 SNTAGT. CDR3 nucleotides: TGTGCCAACCAGACAGGAACAACTAATGAAAAACTGTTTTTT. This translates into CANQTGTTNEKLFF.

This chain joins TRBV6-6 and TRBJ2-2, with D tentatively TRBD2 (5 bases). Deletions cut 5 bases from V and 4 bases from J, with 17 bases between. Germline V gene data show CDR1 as MNHNY and CDR2 as SVGAGI (reference sequence). This CDR3 has 16 residues. The CDR3 spells CASSRGGTVFTGELFF. As DNA, the CDR3 is TGTGCCAGCAGTCGGGGTGGAACGGTCTTCACCGGGGAGCTGTTTTTT.

Comments on this clone: The same CDR3 arises from other DNA sequences in this sample as well. CDR3 DNA sequence: TGTGCCAGCAGTTCCGGGACTATAACAGATACGCAGTATTTT. This translates into CASSSGTITDTQYF. V gene TRBV28 combines with J gene TRBJ2-3; TRBD2 aligns across 7 bases. From germline, CDR1 is MDHEN and CDR2 SYDVKM. V lost 4 bases, J lost 3 bases, and 4 bases stayed unmatched. The CDR3 has 14 amino acids.

This chain uses TRBV7-9 with TRBJ2-2; 11 nucleotides match TRBD1. Germline assignment: CDR1 SEHNR and CDR2 FQNEAQ (reference sequence). The CDR3 consists of 18 residues. Trimming cost V 3 bases and J 5 bases; bases outside gene matches: 11. The DNA of the CDR3 is TGTGCCAGCAGCTTCATTTTTCCGGGACAGGGGGTAACCGGGGAGCTGTTTTTT. Translating gives CASSFIFPGQGVTGELFF.

The chain has TRBV11-2 and TRBJ2-7; D call uncertain. Trimming shortened V by 1 base and J by 2 bases, and 12 bases separated the two germline ends. The CDR3 runs 15 residues. The germline CDR1 and CDR2 sequences are SGHAT and FQNNGV. CDR3 nucleotide sequence: TGTGCCAGCAGCTTAGTTGTCACGGGCGCCTACGAGCAGTACTTC. This sequence encodes CASSLVVTGAYEQYF. Drawing the rest from reference TRBV11-2 and TRBJ2-7, the complete variable domain is EAGVAQSPRYKIIEKRQSVAFWCNPISGHATLYWYQQILGQGPKLLIQFQNNGVVDDSQLPKDRFSAERLKGVDSTLKIQPAKLEDSAVYLCASSLVVTGAYEQYFGPGTRLTVT.

This chain links TRBV6-1 with TRBJ2-1; a weak D match, TRBD2 (6 bases). Trimming removed 5 bases from V and 10 bases from J, with 18 bases in between. The CDR3 has 14 residues. CDR1 is MNHNS, CDR2 SASEGT, per germline. This chain's CDR3 is CASSQVGGAGEQFF. The CDR3 DNA reads as TGTGCCAGCAGTCAGGTGGGGGGAGCGGGCGAGCAGTTCTTC.

Only one count was recorded for this clone. The chain has TRBV27 and TRBJ1-2; D call uncertain. The CDR3 length is 14 residues. Germline assignment: CDR1 MNHEY and CDR2 SMNVEV (reference sequence). Trimming removed 5 bases from V and 6 bases from J, with 16 bases in between. The CDR3 region is CASSPLWPIDGYTF. The CDR3 coding sequence is TGTGCCAGCAGTCCGCTCTGGCCGATCGATGGCTACACCTTC.

V is TRBV5-5 and J is TRBJ1-1, with D maybe TRBD1 (5 bases). Trimming shortened V by 0 bases and J by 1 base, and 19 bases separated the two germline ends. The length of the CDR3 is 18 residues. CDR1 is SGHKS, CDR2 YYEKEE, per germline (reference sequence). CDR3 region: CASSLEGLQRGGNTEAFF. CDR3 coding DNA: TGTGCCAGCAGCTTGGAGGGCCTTCAGAGGGGAGGGAACACTGAAGCTTTCTTT.

The chain has TRBV7-9 and TRBJ2-3; TRBD2 matches 13 bases. The CDR3 runs 16 residues. The germline gives CDR1 SEHNR, CDR2 FQNEAQ (reference sequence). The J segment lost 3 bases and the V segment lost 5 bases, leaving 5 bases of the junction unmatched. Here the CDR3 reads CASSPGLAGNTDTQYF. The CDR3 DNA reads as TGTGCCAGCAGCCCGGGACTAGCGGGAAATACAGATACGCAGTATTTT.